Listed here are 17 T cell receptor beta chains from one sample, sequenced in a study of T cell clonotyping in hematopoietic cell transplantation. Time point indicated: recipient sample about 28 days before transplant, after cytoreduction. Method: immunoSEQ multiplex PCR; TCRdb's copy keeps in-frame clones and lacks some. The repertoire holds about 50,000 clones, approximately 90% seen once, with 5.9% in the top ten. This specimen consisted of peripheral blood mononuclear cells, obtained before stem cell transplant. These receptors were taken from a man in his fifties or sixties with biphenotypic leukemia. Some clones in this sample may be carry-over from other donors' samples.

This clone was observed a few times. The gene calls are TRBV5-1 and TRBJ2-5; D might be TRBD2 (5 bases). Trimming cost V 1 base and J 5 bases, with 18 bases left between them. Germline assignment: CDR1 SGHRS and CDR2 YFSETQ. The CDR3 runs 16 residues. For the CDR3, the DNA is TGCGCCAGCAGCTTGATCAGGACTGGAGGATGGGAGACCCAGTACTTC. Encoded protein: CASSLIRTGGWETQYF.

The chain employs TRBV9 and TRBJ2-3; D call uncertain. Germline CDR1 reads SGDLS; CDR2 reads YYNGEE. This CDR3 comprises 15 residues. Trimming cost V 0 bases and J 5 bases, with 13 bases left between them. The CDR3 here is CASSVGGTSGDTQYF. The CDR3 nucleotides are TGTGCCAGCAGCGTAGGAGGCACCTCCGGAGATACGCAGTATTTT. Based on the CDR3 plus reference TRBV9 and TRBJ2-3, the full variable domain is DSGVTQTPKHLITATGQRVTLRCSPRSGDLSVYWYQQSLDQGLQFLIQYYNGEERAKGNILERFSAQQFPDLHSELNLSSLELGDSALYFCASSVGGTSGDTQYFGPGTRLTVL.

This chain joins TRBV11-2 and TRBJ2-3; 7 nucleotides align to TRBD2. CDR3 size: 18 residues. The junction had 12 bases not matched to a gene; V was cut back by 3 bases and J by 0 bases. Germline CDR1 reads SGHAT; CDR2 reads FQNNGV. CDR3 region: CASSFAGRDYASTDTQYF. CDR3 nucleotide sequence: TGTGCCAGCAGCTTTGCTGGACGGGACTACGCTAGCACAGATACGCAGTATTTT.

This clone was observed a single time. The chain has TRBV2 and TRBJ2-7; D possibly matches TRBD1 or TRBD2 (6 bases each). With 8 bases removed from V and 4 bases from J, the gap between germline ends came to 12 bases. CDR1 is SNHLY, CDR2 FYNNEI, per germline. The CDR3 sequence is 12 residues long. DNA for the CDR3: TGTGCCAGCGGGGGGCGCTTGTACGAGCAGTACTTC. Amino acids: CASGGRLYEQYF.

The rearrangement joins TRBV28 to TRBJ1-2, with TRBD1 matching 9 bases. V shed 3 bases and J 7 bases; nucleotides not matched to a gene: 9. Germline V lookup: CDR1 MDHEN, CDR2 SYDVKM. This CDR3 has 15 amino acids. CDR3: CASSFHTGGQAGYTF. The CDR3, as DNA: TGTGCCAGCAGTTTCCACACAGGGGGCCAGGCTGGCTACACCTTC.

The chain carries TRBV11-2 and TRBJ2-7, with no clear D. Germline CDR1 and CDR2: SGHAT and FQNNGV. This CDR3 comprises 11 residues. Trimming removed 4 bases at V and 3 bases at J, with 4 bases between. DNA for the CDR3: TGTGCCAGCAGCTCGTACTACGAGCAGTACTTC. Residues: CASSSYYEQYF.

The chain employs TRBV19 and TRBJ1-5; D remains ambiguous. CDR1 and CDR2 from the germline V gene are LNHDA and SQIVND (reference sequence). Trimming stripped 7 bases from V and 4 bases from J, with 14 bases between. The CDR3 covers 14 residues. CDR3 nucleotides: TGTGCCAGTAAAACGGAGACCGATAATCAGCCCCAGCATTTT. Residues: CASKTETDNQPQHF. Looking up the rest from reference TRBV19 and TRBJ1-5 gives the full variable domain: DGGITQSPKYLFRKEGQNVTLSCEQNLNHDAMYWYRQDPGQGLRLIYYSQIVNDFQKGDIAEGYSVSREKKESFPLTVTSAQKNPTAFYLCASKTETDNQPQHFGDGTRLSIL.

This chain connects TRBV7-2 to TRBJ2-3; 7 bases are shared with TRBD1. The J segment lost 2 bases and the V segment lost 4 bases, leaving 3 bases of the junction unmatched. CDR1 and CDR2 (germline): SGHTA, FQGNSA. This CDR3 contains 14 residues. For the CDR3, the DNA is TGTGCCAGCAGCTCCGGGACAGCCACAGATACGCAGTATTTT. The encoded protein is CASSSGTATDTQYF.

The CDR3 nucleotides are TGTGCCATCAGTGAGATGGGACAGGGGCCTAGCACAGATACGCAGTATTTT. Its protein is CAISEMGQGPSTDTQYF. This sequence joins TRBV10-3 and TRBJ2-3, with 10 bases matching TRBD1. The CDR3 contains 17 residues. V shed 2 bases, J shed 0 bases, and the junction held 5 bases outside the gene matches. CDR1 ENHRY and CDR2 SYGVKD come from the germline V gene.

The rearrangement links TRBV19 to TRBJ2-1, with 11 bases identical to TRBD2. Germline CDR1 LNHDA, CDR2 SQIVND (reference sequence). There are 17 residues in the CDR3. Unmatched junction bases numbered 10, after V lost 3 bases and J lost 6 bases. The DNA for the CDR3 is TGTGCCAGTAGTATGGGGAGGGGGACTAGCGGATTCAATGAGCAGTTCTTC. Translating it yields CASSMGRGTSGFNEQFF.

V usage is TRBV30 and J usage is TRBJ1-4; D remains unclear. The germline V gene encodes CDR1 GTSNPN and CDR2 SVGIG (reference sequence). V lost 2 bases to trimming and J lost 8 bases, with 12 bases between them. This CDR3 comprises 13 residues. The CDR3 loop is CAWSRQLREKLFF. As DNA, the CDR3 is TGTGCCTGGAGTCGCCAGCTAAGAGAAAAACTGTTTTTT. The full variable domain, its missing parts supplied by reference TRBV30 and TRBJ1-4, is SQTIHQWPATLVQPVGSPLSLECTVEGTSNPNLYWYRQAAGRGLQLLFYSVGIGQISSEVPQNLSASRPQDRQFILSSKKLLLSDSGFYLCAWSRQLREKLFFGSGTQLSVL.

The rearrangement links TRBV2 to TRBJ1-5, with D uncertain. This CDR3 region has 15 residues. Germline loops: CDR1 SNHLY, CDR2 FYNNEI. Trimming cost V 6 bases and J 0 bases, with 12 bases left between them. CDR3 sequence: CASSYTPYSNQPQHF. The CDR3 DNA sequence: TGTGCCAGCAGCTACACCCCTTATAGCAATCAGCCCCAGCATTTT.

This clone was picked up a small number of times. V usage is TRBV6-5 and J usage is TRBJ2-3; D is unresolved. Trimming shortened V by 4 bases and J by 5 bases, and 4 bases separated the two germline ends. The CDR3 is 11 amino acids. CDR1 MNHEY and CDR2 SVGAGI come from the germline V gene. The CDR3 is CASSWLDTQYF. The CDR3 coding sequence is TGTGCCAGCAGTTGGTTAGATACGCAGTATTTT.

The chain joins TRBV10-3 to TRBJ1-2; the D gene is possibly TRBD1 (5 bases). The germline V gene encodes CDR1 ENHRY and CDR2 SYGVKD. This CDR3 has 12 amino acids. V lost 6 bases, J lost 4 bases, and 9 bases lay in between. This chain's CDR3 is CAIRGGTYGYTF. The CDR3 DNA reads TGTGCCATCAGGGGGGGGACCTATGGCTACACCTTC.

The chain joins TRBV2 to TRBJ2-1; D gene unclear. V was trimmed by 2 bases and J by 0 bases, leaving 8 bases between them. The V gene's germline CDR1 is SNHLY and CDR2 FYNNEI. CDR3 length: 15 residues. The chain's CDR3 is CASSETLGSYNEQFF. CDR3 in DNA: TGTGCCAGCAGTGAAACCCTCGGCTCCTACAATGAGCAGTTCTTC.

The chain links TRBV4-2 to TRBJ1-1; no firm D call. The length of the CDR3 is 13 residues. V lost 4 bases to trimming and J lost 0 bases, with 6 bases between them. Germline V gives CDR1 LGHNA, CDR2 YNFKEQ. The CDR3, as DNA: TGTGCCAGCAGCCTATCCTTGAACACTGAAGCTTTCTTT. Translating gives CASSLSLNTEAFF.

The chain uses TRBV6-4 and TRBJ1-5, with 8 bases fitting TRBD1. Unmatched junction bases numbered 3, after V lost 6 bases and J lost 5 bases. The CDR3 extends over 13 amino acids. The germline CDR1 and CDR2 sequences are MRHNA and SNTAGT. CDR3 in amino acids: CASSPTGDQPQHF. The DNA for the CDR3 is TGTGCCAGCAGCCCGACAGGGGATCAGCCCCAGCATTTT.